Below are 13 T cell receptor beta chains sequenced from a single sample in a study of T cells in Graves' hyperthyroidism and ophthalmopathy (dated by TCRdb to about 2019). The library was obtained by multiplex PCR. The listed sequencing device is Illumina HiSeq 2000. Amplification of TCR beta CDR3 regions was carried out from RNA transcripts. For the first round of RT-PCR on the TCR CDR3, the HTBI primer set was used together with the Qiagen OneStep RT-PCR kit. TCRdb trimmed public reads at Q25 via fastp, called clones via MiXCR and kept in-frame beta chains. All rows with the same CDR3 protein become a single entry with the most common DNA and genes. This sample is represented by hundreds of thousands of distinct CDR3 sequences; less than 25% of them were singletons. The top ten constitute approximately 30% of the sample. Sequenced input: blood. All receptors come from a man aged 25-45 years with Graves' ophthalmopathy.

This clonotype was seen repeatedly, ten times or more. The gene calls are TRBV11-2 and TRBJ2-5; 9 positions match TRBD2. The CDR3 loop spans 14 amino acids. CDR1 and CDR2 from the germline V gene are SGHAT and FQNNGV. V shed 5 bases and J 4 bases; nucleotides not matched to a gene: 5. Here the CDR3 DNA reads TGTGCCAGCAGCCAGGGCGGGAGGGGAGAGACCCAGTACTTC. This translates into CASSQGGRGETQYF.

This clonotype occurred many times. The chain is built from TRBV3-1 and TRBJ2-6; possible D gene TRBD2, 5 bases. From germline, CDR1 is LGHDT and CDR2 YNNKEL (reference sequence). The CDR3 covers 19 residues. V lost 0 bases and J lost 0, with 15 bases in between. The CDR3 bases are TGTGCCAGCAGCCAAGATAGGCTAGCCGCCTACTCTGGGGCCAACGTCCTGACTTTC. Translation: CASSQDRLAAYSGANVLTF.

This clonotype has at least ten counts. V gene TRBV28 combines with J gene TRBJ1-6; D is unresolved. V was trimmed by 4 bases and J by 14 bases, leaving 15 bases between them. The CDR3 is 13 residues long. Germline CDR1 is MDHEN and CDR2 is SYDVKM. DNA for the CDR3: TGTGCCAGCAGTTCCCCGGACCATCTGTCCCTCCACTTT. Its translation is CASSSPDHLSLHF.

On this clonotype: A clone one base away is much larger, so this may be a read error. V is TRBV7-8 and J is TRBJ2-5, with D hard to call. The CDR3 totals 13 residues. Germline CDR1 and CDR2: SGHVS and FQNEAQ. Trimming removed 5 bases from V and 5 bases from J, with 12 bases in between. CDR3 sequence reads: CASSPVGFETQYF. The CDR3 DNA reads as TGTGCCAGCAGCCCAGTTGGATTCGAGACCCAGTACTTC. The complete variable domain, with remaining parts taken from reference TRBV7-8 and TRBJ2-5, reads GAGVSQSPRYKVAKRGQDVALRCDPISGHVSLFWYQQALGQGPEFLTYFQNEAQLDKSGLPSDRFFAERPEGSVSTLKIQRTQQEDSAVYLCASSPVGFETQYFGPGTRLLVL.

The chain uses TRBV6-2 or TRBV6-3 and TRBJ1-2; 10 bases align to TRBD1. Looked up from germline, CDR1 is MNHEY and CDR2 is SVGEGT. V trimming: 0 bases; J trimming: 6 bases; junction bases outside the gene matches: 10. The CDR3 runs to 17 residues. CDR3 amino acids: CASSYSRDRGLDDGYTF. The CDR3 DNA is TGTGCCAGCAGTTACTCTCGGGACAGGGGACTCGATGATGGCTACACCTTC.

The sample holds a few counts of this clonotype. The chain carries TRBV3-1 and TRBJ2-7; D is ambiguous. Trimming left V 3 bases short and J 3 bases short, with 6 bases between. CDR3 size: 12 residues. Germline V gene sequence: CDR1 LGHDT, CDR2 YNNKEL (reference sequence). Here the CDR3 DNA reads TGTGCCAGCAGCCAGGGGTTCTACGAGCAGTACTTC. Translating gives CASSQGFYEQYF.

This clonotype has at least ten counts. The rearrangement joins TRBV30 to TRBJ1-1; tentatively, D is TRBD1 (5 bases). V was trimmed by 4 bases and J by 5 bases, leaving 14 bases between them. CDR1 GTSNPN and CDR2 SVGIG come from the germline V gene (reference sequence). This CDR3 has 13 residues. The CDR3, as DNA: TGTGCCTGGATACGGGGGGGGGGAACTGAAGCTTTCTTT. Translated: CAWIRGGGTEAFF. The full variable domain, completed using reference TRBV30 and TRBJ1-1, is SQTIHQWPATLVQPVGSPLSLECTVEGTSNPNLYWYRQAAGRGLQLLFYSVGIGQISSEVPQNLSASRPQDRQFILSSKKLLLSDSGFYLCAWIRGGGTEAFFGQGTRLTVV.

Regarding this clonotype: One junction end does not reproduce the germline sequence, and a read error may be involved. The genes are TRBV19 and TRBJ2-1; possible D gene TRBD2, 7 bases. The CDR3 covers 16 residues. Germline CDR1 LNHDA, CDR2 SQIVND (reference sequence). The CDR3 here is CASSILLGGGYNEQSF. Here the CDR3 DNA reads TGTGCCAGTAGTATTTTATTGGGCGGGGGCTACAATGAGCAGTCCTTC. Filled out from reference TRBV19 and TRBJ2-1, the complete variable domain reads DGGITQSPKYLFRKEGQNVTLSCEQNLNHDAMYWYRQDPGQGLRLIYYSQIVNDFQKGDIAEGYSVSREKKESFPLTVTSAQKNPTAFYLCASSILLGGGYNEQSFGPGTRLTVL.

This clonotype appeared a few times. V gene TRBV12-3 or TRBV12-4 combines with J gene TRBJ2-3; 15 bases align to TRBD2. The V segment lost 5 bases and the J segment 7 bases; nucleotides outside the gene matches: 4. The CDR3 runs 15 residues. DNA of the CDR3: TGTGCCAGCAGTATCGGGACTAGCGGGAGGAATACGCAGTATTTT. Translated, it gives CASSIGTSGRNTQYF.

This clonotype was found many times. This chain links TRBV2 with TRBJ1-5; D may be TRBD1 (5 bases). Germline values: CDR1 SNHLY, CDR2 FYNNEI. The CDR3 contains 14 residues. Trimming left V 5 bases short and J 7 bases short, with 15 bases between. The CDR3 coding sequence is TGTGCCAGCAGTCTGGGGGTGGTGCAACAGCCCCAGCATTTT. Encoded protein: CASSLGVVQQPQHF.

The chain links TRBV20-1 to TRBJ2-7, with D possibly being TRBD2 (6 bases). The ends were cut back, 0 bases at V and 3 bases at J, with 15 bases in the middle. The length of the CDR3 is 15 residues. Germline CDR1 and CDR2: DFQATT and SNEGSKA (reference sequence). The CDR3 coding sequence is TGCAGTGCTAGAGATTTCGGGACTTCCATCTACGAGCAGTACTTC. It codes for CSARDFGTSIYEQYF.

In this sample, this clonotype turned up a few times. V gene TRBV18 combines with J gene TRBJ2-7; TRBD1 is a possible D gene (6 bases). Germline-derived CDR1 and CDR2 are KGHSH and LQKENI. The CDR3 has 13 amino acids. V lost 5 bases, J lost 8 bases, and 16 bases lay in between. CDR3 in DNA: TGTGCCAGCTCAACAGGGACCCAATACAAGCAGTACTTC. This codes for CASSTGTQYKQYF.

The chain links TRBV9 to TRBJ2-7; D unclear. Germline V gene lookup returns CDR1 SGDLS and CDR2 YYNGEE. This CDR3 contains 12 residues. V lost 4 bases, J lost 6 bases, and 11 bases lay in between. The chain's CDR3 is CASSFKGPEQYF. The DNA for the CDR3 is TGTGCCAGCAGCTTCAAAGGTCCCGAGCAGTACTTC.